The next 9 T cell receptor beta chains were all read from a single sample in a study of blood T cell repertoires in COVID-19. The protocol was immunoSEQ multiplex PCR, while the TCRdb copy is restricted to in-frame clones and leaves out a portion. The data contain approximately 180,000 clones, roughly nine tenths of them singletons. The material sequenced was PBMCs or T cells enriched from blood (not recorded which). These receptors all come from a woman aged 40 to 50 with acute COVID-19.

The CDR3 protein is CASSKGTSGVETQYF. The CDR3 bases are TGTGCCAGTAGTAAAGGGACTAGCGGGGTGGAGACCCAGTACTTC. The gene calls are TRBV19 and TRBJ2-5, with 13 positions matching TRBD2. This CDR3 comprises 15 residues. V was clipped by 4 bases and J by 5 bases; unmatched bases: 4. The V gene's germline CDR1 is LNHDA and CDR2 SQIVND (reference sequence). Looking up the rest from reference TRBV19 and TRBJ2-5 gives the full variable domain: DGGITQSPKYLFRKEGQNVTLSCEQNLNHDAMYWYRQDPGQGLRLIYYSQIVNDFQKGDIAEGYSVSREKKESFPLTVTSAQKNPTAFYLCASSKGTSGVETQYFGPGTRLLVL.

The V gene is TRBV24-1, the J gene TRBJ2-1, with 7 bases that match TRBD1. CDR3 length: 14 residues. Germline V gene data show CDR1 as KGHDR and CDR2 as SFDVKD. The trim removed 2 bases at V and 8 bases at J, leaving 5 bases unmatched. Here the CDR3 reads CATSDWRQGDEQFF. The CDR3 nucleotides read TGTGCCACCAGTGATTGGCGACAGGGTGATGAGCAGTTCTTC.

The V gene is TRBV6-4, the J gene TRBJ2-2, with D maybe TRBD1 (5 bases). The V gene's germline CDR1 is MRHNA and CDR2 SNTAGT. V lost 4 bases to trimming and J lost 5 bases, with 11 bases between them. CDR3 size: 14 residues. The DNA for the CDR3 is TGTGCCAGCAGTGTAGACAGCTCTACCGGGGAGCTGTTTTTT. Protein sequence: CASSVDSSTGELFF.

The V call is TRBV3-1 (or the pseudogene TRBV3-2), the J call TRBJ2-5, with TRBD2 identical over 8 bases. V trimming: 2 bases; J trimming: 4 bases; junction bases outside the gene matches: 6. CDR1 LGHDT and CDR2 YNNKEL come from the germline V gene (reference sequence). This CDR3 contains 15 residues. CDR3 sequence: CASSQPGTRGETQYF. As DNA, the CDR3 is TGTGCCAGCAGCCAACCCGGGACTAGAGGAGAGACCCAGTACTTC.

The chain carries TRBV6-1 and TRBJ1-2; 7 bases agree with TRBD1. CDR3 length equals 14 residues. The V gene end was trimmed by 0 bases and the J gene end by 8 bases; junction bases not matched to a gene: 6. Germline CDR1 and CDR2: MNHNS and SASEGT. Written as DNA, the CDR3 is TGTGCCAGCAGTGAAGCGGTAAAGACAGGGGGCTACACCTTC. Its protein is CASSEAVKTGGYTF.

The chain couples TRBV3-1 (or the pseudogene TRBV3-2) to TRBJ2-5; TRBD2 matches 13 bases. V lost 1 base, J lost 5 bases, and 4 bases stayed unmatched. The CDR3 extends over 16 amino acids. Germline values: CDR1 LGHDT, CDR2 YNNKEL (reference sequence). CDR3 bases: TGTGCCAGCAGCCAAGGGACTAGCGGGAGTCCGGAGACCCAGTACTTC. This codes for CASSQGTSGSPETQYF.

This chain uses TRBV10-3 with TRBJ1-2; 8 bases are a match to TRBD1. There are 13 residues in the CDR3. Germline V gives CDR1 ENHRY, CDR2 SYGVKD. The trim removed 10 bases at V and 6 bases at J, leaving 10 bases unmatched. CDR3 nucleotide sequence: TGTGCCACCCTTTCAGGGGGCGGGAATGGCTACACCTTC. It specifies CATLSGGGNGYTF.

This chain joins TRBV5-1 and TRBJ2-7, with TRBD1 matching over 12 bases. V lost 4 bases and J lost 7; bases outside the gene matches: 6. Germline-derived CDR1 and CDR2 are SGHRS and YFSETQ. This CDR3 spans 14 amino acids. CDR3: CASSPGQGAGEQYF. In DNA, the CDR3 is TGCGCCAGCAGCCCGGGACAGGGGGCTGGTGAGCAGTACTTC. Full variable domain (outside the CDR3, taken from reference TRBV5-1 and TRBJ2-7): KAGVTQTPRYLIKTRGQQVTLSCSPISGHRSVSWYQQTPGQGLQFLFEYFSETQRNKGNFPGRFSGRQFSNSRSEMNVSTLELGDSALYLCASSPGQGAGEQYFGPGTRLTVT.

This clone showed up just once. The chain joins TRBV5-8 to TRBJ2-1; 9 positions agree with TRBD1. This CDR3 comprises 13 residues. J lost 6 bases, V lost 4 bases, and 2 bases had no gene match. CDR1 is SGHTS, CDR2 YDEGEE, per germline. As DNA, the CDR3 is TGTGCCAGCAGCGGGACAGGGCCCAATGAGCAGTTCTTC. Translation: CASSGTGPNEQFF.